This T cell receptor beta chain is from a study of early T cells in non-severe SARS-CoV-2 infection. Study summary: Sequencing targeted bulk RNA from unsorted whole blood, leaving chains unpaired.

Trimming at V came to 9 bases and at J to 0 bases, leaving 8 bases not matched to a gene. The CDR3 extends over 16 amino acids. Germline CDR1 MDHEN, CDR2 SYDVKM. Each cDNA molecule carried a unique molecular identifier. TCRdb independently ran MiXCR on the 5' RACE reads; one entry per CDR3 protein. The table lists 55,000 to 70,000 distinct CDR3 sequences, roughly 11% of them singletons. Sample: whole blood. The sequence was obtained from an adult who was a healthcare worker with PCR-confirmed SARS-CoV-2 infection or an uninfected control (not recorded which). This chain joins TRBV28 and TRBJ2-6, with 7 positions matching TRBD1. The CDR3 reads CASETGQISGANVLTF. The CDR3 DNA is TGTGCCAGTGAGACGGGACAGATCTCTGGGGCCAACGTCCTGACTTTC.